One sample yielded the 22 T cell receptor beta chains listed below, sequenced in a study of blood T cell repertoires in COVID-19. This table comes from immunoSEQ multiplex PCR, and its TCRdb copy is limited to in-frame clones, with some not included. Of a few hundred thousand clones in the sample, 65% to 85% were seen once. The sequenced material came from peripheral blood. The receptors were sampled from a human donor in a cohort sampled during active COVID-19.

V gene TRBV3-1 (or the pseudogene TRBV3-2) combines with J gene TRBJ2-1; 8 nucleotides align to TRBD2. The CDR3 has 18 amino acids. The J segment lost 6 bases and the V segment lost 3 bases, leaving 16 bases of the junction unmatched. CDR1 and CDR2 (germline): LGHDT, YNNKEL (reference sequence). For the CDR3, the DNA is TGTGCCAGCAGCCAGGGATGGTTGGGGACTAGTTCAGGCAATGAGCAGTTCTTC. Translation gives CASSQGWLGTSSGNEQFF.

The V call is TRBV29-1, the J call TRBJ2-5; D unclear. The germline V and J ends were trimmed by 2 bases and 4 bases, with 5 bases remaining between them. This CDR3 is 11 amino acids long. The V gene's germline CDR1 is SQVTM and CDR2 ANQGSEA. CDR3 sequence: CSVEPGETQYF. The CDR3 region has the DNA TGCAGCGTTGAACCGGGAGAGACCCAGTACTTC.

The chain carries TRBV30 and TRBJ2-7; the D is unclear. Germline V gene sequence: CDR1 GTSNPN, CDR2 SVGIG (reference sequence). The CDR3 extends over 11 amino acids. V dropped 6 bases and J dropped 2 bases, with 8 bases sitting between them. The DNA for the CDR3 is TGTGCCTGCACAGCAACCTACGAGCAGTACTTC. As protein: CACTATYEQYF.

V is TRBV3-1 (or the pseudogene TRBV3-2) and J is TRBJ1-1; tentatively, D is TRBD1 (5 bases). Trimming removed 2 bases at V and 5 bases at J, with 12 bases between. The CDR3 consists of 14 residues. Germline CDR1 LGHDT, CDR2 YNNKEL (reference sequence). The CDR3 reads CASSQKGLGTEAFF. CDR3 DNA sequence: TGTGCCAGCAGCCAAAAGGGGTTGGGGACTGAAGCTTTCTTT.

The CDR3 nucleotides read TGTGCCATCAGTGAGGGGCTTAGAGAGTACGAGCAGTACTTC. Encoded protein: CAISEGLREYEQYF. The chain links TRBV10-3 to TRBJ2-7; no clear D. The V gene lost 2 bases and the J gene lost 4 bases, with 12 bases spanning the gap. This CDR3 has 14 residues. Germline CDR1 and CDR2: ENHRY and SYGVKD.

The chain combines TRBV4-1 with TRBJ2-7, with 7 positions matching TRBD1. CDR1 and CDR2 from the germline V gene are MGHRA and YSYEKL. Unmatched junction bases numbered 6, after V lost 3 bases and J lost 1 base. CDR3 length: 15 residues. The CDR3 DNA reads TGCGCCAGCAGCCACCAGGGGGTTCTGTCCTACGAGCAGTACTTC. Amino acid sequence: CASSHQGVLSYEQYF.

V and J are TRBV6-5 and TRBJ2-7, with TRBD1 matching 9 bases. Trimming took 5 bases from V and 6 from J; bases not matched to a gene: 8. The CDR3 spans 14 residues. Germline CDR1 is MNHEY and CDR2 is SVGAGI. CDR3 in amino acids: CASSLAWTGAEQYF. For the CDR3, the DNA is TGTGCCAGCAGTCTGGCGTGGACAGGGGCCGAGCAGTACTTC.

The V call is TRBV3-1 (or the pseudogene TRBV3-2), the J call TRBJ2-1; 10 bases are shared with TRBD2. Germline V gene lookup returns CDR1 LGHDT and CDR2 YNNKEL (reference sequence). This CDR3 region has 15 residues. Unmatched junction bases numbered 5, after V lost 1 base and J lost 8 bases. CDR3 in amino acids: CASSQAGLATDEQFF. In DNA form, the CDR3 reads TGTGCCAGCAGCCAAGCGGGACTAGCGACCGATGAGCAGTTCTTC.

The chain carries TRBV10-3 and TRBJ1-2, with D possibly being TRBD1 (6 bases). This CDR3 spans 12 amino acids. CDR1 is ENHRY and CDR2 is SYGVKD in the germline V gene. Trimming took 5 bases from V and 7 from J, leaving 11 bases between them. CDR3 nucleotides: TGTGCCATCAGTCCCAGGGGTGGTGGCTACACCTTC. This codes for CAISPRGGGYTF.

The V call is TRBV28, the J call TRBJ2-3; D perhaps matches TRBD2 (5 bases). Between the trimmed V and J ends, which lost 2 bases and 1 base, there was a span of 10 bases. Per the germline V gene, CDR1 is MDHEN and CDR2 is SYDVKM. The CDR3 length is 15 residues. DNA for the CDR3: TGTGCCAGCAGTTTAAATCCGGAGGGCACAGATACGCAGTATTTT. The encoded protein is CASSLNPEGTDTQYF.

The rearrangement joins TRBV3-1 (or the pseudogene TRBV3-2) to TRBJ2-7; 9 positions match TRBD2. This CDR3 spans 15 amino acids. Germline V CDR1 and CDR2: LGHDT, YNNKEL (reference sequence). The J segment lost 1 base and the V segment lost 1 base, leaving 2 bases of the junction unmatched. CDR3: CASSQGAGGSYEQYF. CDR3 nucleotide sequence: TGTGCCAGCAGCCAAGGAGCGGGGGGTTCCTACGAGCAGTACTTC.

This rearrangement joins TRBV20-1 to TRBJ2-1; D is perhaps TRBD2 (5 bases). Germline V gene sequence: CDR1 DFQATT, CDR2 SNEGSKA (reference sequence). CDR3 length: 10 amino acids. V gave up 4 bases and J gave up 10 bases, with 8 bases separating them. The chain's CDR3 is CSAISGEQFF. The CDR3 DNA reads as TGCAGTGCTATCAGCGGCGAGCAGTTCTTC.

The V and J genes are TRBV27 and TRBJ2-7; 10 bases fit TRBD1. CDR3 size: 15 residues. The germline CDR1 and CDR2 sequences are MNHEY and SMNVEV (reference sequence). The J segment lost 2 bases and the V segment lost 4 bases, leaving 5 bases of the junction unmatched. DNA for the CDR3: TGTGCCAGCAGTTCCCCGGGACAGGGGACCTACGAGCAGTACTTC. Its protein product is CASSSPGQGTYEQYF.

This chain uses TRBV28 with TRBJ2-3; 10 nucleotides match TRBD2. V was pared by 5 bases and J by 2 bases, with 10 bases of the junction left unmatched. The CDR3 runs 17 residues. Germline V gives CDR1 MDHEN, CDR2 SYDVKM. CDR3 region: CASSPLPGLATTDTQYF. In DNA form, the CDR3 reads TGTGCCAGCAGTCCTCTCCCGGGACTAGCGACCACAGATACGCAGTATTTT. Full variable domain (outside the CDR3, taken from reference TRBV28 and TRBJ2-3): DVKVTQSSRYLVKRTGEKVFLECVQDMDHENMFWYRQDPGLGLRLIYFSYDVKMKEKGDIPEGYSVSREKKERFSLILESASTNQTSMYLCASSPLPGLATTDTQYFGPGTRLTVL.

This clone showed up just once. The chain employs TRBV5-8 and TRBJ2-3; D may be TRBD2 (6 bases). Germline V gene data show CDR1 as SGHTS and CDR2 as YDEGEE. The CDR3 has 14 amino acids. V shed 4 bases and J shed 0 bases, with 9 bases lying between them. CDR3 residues: CASSRGKSTDTQYF. The DNA of the CDR3 is TGTGCCAGCAGCCGCGGGAAAAGCACAGATACGCAGTATTTT.

This clone was seen only a few times. The chain has TRBV27 and TRBJ1-4, with TRBD1 matching over 10 bases. The V segment lost 7 bases and the J segment 6 bases; nucleotides outside the gene matches: 2. Germline lookup yields CDR1 MNHEY and CDR2 SMNVEV (reference sequence). CDR3 length: 13 residues. The CDR3 DNA sequence: TGTGCCAGCAAAGGGACAGGGGATGAAAAACTGTTTTTT. Translation: CASKGTGDEKLFF.

The chain is built from TRBV27 and TRBJ1-2; 10 nucleotides line up with TRBD1. V lost 3 bases, J lost 8 bases, and 9 bases stayed unmatched. Per germline, CDR1 MNHEY and CDR2 SMNVEV (reference sequence). This CDR3 comprises 15 residues. The CDR3 DNA sequence: TGTGCCAGCAGTTTGTCCGGGACAGGGGTGTGGGGCTACACCTTC. Translated, it gives CASSLSGTGVWGYTF.

The V and J genes are TRBV11-2 and TRBJ1-2; TRBD1 matches 10 bases. Germline CDR1 and CDR2: SGHAT and FQNNGV. This CDR3 region has 13 residues. Losses at the gene ends were 5 bases for V and 7 bases for J; bases not matched to a gene: 4. CDR3 residues: CASSRDRGRGYTF. CDR3 in DNA: TGTGCCAGCAGCCGTGACAGGGGGCGTGGCTACACCTTC.

The rearrangement links TRBV6-2 or TRBV6-3 to TRBJ1-1; D not certain. Germline V CDR1 and CDR2: MNHEY, SVGEGT. This CDR3 has 14 residues. Trimming left V 2 bases short and J 5 bases short, with 12 bases between. Here the CDR3 reads CASSYPQGGTEAFF. The CDR3 DNA reads TGTGCCAGCAGTTACCCACAAGGAGGAACTGAAGCTTTCTTT.

The table lists this clone with a count of one. The rearrangement links TRBV27 to TRBJ1-1; 7 positions match TRBD1. This CDR3 spans 13 amino acids. Trimming removed 6 bases from V and 4 bases from J; junction bases left unmatched: 5. Germline CDR1 and CDR2: MNHEY and SMNVEV (reference sequence). The CDR3 DNA follows: TGTGCCAGCAGCGACAGGGCTAGCACTGAAGCTTTCTTT. It encodes CASSDRASTEAFF.

This clone appeared a few times. This CDR3 reads CASSFRRPGTGMNTEAFF. The CDR3, as DNA: TGTGCCAGCAGCTTCCGACGTCCCGGGACAGGAATGAACACTGAAGCTTTCTTT. The chain couples TRBV5-4 to TRBJ1-1; 8 nucleotides match TRBD1. Per germline, CDR1 SGHNT and CDR2 YYREEE (reference sequence). Trimming removed 2 bases from V and 0 bases from J; junction bases left unmatched: 12. This CDR3 is built from 18 residues.

This CDR3 is CASSPDTGAGELFF. The DNA for the CDR3 is TGTGCCAGCAGCCCGGATACAGGGGCCGGGGAGCTGTTTTTT. The J gene is TRBJ2-2, the V gene TRBV7-3, with 7 bases matching TRBD1. CDR1 is SGHTA, CDR2 FQGTGA, per germline. This CDR3 region has 14 residues. Trimming removed 5 bases from V and 6 bases from J; junction bases left unmatched: 6.